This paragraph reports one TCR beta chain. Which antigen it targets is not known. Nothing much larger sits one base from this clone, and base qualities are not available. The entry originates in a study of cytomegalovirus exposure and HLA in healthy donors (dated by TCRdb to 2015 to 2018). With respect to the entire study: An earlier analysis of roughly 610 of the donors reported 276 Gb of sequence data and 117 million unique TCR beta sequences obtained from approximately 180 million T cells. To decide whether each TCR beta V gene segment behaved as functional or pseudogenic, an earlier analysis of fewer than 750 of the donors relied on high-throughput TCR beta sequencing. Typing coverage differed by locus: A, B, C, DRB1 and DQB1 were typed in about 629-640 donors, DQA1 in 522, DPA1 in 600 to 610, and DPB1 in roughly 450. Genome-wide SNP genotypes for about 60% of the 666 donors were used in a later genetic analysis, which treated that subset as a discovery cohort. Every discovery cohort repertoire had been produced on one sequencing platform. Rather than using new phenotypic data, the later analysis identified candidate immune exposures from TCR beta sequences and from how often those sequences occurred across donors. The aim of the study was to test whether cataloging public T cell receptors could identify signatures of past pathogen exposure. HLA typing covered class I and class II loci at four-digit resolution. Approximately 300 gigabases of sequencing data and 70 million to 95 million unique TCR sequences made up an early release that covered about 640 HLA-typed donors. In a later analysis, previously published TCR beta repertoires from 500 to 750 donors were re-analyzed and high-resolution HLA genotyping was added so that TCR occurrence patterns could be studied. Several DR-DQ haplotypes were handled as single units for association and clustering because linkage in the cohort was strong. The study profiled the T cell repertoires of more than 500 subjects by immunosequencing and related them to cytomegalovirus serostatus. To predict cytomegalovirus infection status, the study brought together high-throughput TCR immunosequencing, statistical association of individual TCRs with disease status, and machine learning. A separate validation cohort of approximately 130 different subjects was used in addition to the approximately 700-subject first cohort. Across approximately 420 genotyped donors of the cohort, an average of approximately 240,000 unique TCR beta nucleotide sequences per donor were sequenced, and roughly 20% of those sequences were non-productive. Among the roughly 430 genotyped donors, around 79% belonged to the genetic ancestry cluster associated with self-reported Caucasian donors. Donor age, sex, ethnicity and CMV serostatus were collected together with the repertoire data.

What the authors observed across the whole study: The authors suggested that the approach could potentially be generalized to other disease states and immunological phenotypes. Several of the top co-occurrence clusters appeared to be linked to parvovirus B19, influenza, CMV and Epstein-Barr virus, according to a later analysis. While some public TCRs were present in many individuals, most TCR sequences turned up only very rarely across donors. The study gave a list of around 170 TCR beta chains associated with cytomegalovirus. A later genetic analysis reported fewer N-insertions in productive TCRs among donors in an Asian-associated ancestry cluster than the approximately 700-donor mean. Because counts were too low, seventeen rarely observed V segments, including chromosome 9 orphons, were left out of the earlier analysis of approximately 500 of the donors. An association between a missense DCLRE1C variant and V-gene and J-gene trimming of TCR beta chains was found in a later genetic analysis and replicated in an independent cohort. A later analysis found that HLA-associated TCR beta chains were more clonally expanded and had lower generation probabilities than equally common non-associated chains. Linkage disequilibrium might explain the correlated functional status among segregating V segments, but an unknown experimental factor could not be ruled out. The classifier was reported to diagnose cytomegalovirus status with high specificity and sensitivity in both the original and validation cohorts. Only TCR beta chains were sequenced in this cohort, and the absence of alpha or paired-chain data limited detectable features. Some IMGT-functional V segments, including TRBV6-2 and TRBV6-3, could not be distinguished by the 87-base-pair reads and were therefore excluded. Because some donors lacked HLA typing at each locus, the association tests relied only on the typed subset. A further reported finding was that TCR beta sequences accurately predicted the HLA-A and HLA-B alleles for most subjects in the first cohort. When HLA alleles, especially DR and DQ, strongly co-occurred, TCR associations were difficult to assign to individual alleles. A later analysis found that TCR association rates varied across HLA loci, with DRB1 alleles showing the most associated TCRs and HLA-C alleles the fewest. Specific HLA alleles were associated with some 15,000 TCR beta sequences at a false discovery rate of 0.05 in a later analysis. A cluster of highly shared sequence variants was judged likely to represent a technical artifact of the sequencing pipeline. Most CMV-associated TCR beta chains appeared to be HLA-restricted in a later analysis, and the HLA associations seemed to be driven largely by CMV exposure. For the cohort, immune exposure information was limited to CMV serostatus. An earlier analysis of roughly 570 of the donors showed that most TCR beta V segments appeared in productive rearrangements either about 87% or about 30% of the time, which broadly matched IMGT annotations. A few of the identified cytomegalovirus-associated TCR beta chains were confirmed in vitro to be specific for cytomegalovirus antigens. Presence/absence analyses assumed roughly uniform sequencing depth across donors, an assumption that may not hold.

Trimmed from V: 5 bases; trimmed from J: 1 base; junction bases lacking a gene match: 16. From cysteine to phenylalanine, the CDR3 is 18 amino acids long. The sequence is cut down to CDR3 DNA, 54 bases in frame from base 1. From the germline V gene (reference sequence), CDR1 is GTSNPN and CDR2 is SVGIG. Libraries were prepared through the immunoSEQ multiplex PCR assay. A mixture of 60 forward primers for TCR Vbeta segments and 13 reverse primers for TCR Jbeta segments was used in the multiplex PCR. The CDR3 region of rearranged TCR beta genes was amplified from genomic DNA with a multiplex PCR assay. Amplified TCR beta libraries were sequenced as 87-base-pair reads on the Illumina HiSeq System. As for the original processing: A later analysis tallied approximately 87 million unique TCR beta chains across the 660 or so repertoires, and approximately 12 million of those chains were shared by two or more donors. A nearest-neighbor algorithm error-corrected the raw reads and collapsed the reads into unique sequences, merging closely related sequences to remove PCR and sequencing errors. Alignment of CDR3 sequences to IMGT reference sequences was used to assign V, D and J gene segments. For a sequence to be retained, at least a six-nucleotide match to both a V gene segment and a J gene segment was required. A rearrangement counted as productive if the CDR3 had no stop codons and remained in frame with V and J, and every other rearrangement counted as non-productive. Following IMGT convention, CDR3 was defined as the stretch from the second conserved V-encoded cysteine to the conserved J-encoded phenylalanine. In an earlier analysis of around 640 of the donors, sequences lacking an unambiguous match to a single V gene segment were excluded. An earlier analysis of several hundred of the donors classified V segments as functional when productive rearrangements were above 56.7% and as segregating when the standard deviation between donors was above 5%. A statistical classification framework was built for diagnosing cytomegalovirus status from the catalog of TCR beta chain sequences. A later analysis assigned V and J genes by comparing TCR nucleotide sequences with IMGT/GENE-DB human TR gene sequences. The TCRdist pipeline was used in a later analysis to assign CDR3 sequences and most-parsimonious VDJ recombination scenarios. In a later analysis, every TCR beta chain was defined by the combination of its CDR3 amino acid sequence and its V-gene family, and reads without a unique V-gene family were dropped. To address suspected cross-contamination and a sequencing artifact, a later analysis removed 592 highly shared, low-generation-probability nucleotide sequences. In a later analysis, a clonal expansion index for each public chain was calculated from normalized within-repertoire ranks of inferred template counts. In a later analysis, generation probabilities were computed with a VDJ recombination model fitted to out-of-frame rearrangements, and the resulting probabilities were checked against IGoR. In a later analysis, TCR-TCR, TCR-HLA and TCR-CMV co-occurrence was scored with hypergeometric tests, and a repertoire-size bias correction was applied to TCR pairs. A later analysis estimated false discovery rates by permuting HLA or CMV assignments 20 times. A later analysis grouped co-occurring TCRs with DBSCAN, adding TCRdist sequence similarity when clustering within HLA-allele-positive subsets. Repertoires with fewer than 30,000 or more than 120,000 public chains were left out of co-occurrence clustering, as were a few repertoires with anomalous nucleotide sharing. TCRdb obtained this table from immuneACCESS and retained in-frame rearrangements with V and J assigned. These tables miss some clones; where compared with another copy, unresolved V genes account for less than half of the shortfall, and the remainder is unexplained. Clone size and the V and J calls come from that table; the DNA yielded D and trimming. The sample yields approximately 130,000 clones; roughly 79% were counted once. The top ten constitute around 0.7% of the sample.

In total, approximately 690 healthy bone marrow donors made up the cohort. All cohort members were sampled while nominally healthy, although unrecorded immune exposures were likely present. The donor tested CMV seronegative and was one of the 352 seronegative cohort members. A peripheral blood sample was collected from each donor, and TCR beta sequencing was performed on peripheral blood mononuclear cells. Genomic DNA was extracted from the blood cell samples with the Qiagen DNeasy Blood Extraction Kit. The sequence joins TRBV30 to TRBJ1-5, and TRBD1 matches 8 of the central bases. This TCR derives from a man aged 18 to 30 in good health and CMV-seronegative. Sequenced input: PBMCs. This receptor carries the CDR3 CAWAHSRDRSFSNQPQHF. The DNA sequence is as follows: TGTGCCTGGGCTCATTCCCGGGACAGGAGTTTCAGCAATCAGCCCCAGCATTTT.